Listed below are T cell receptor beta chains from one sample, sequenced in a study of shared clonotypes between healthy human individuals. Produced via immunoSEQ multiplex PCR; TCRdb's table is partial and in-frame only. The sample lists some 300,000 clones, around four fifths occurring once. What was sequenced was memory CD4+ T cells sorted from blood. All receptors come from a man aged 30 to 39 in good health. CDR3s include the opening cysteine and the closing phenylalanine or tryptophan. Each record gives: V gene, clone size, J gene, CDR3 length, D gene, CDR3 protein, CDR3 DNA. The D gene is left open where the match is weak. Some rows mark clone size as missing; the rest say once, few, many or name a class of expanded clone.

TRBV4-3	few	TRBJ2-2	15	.	CASSQARQGTGELFF	TGCGCCAGCAGCCAAGCAAGGCAAGGAACCGGGGAGCTGTTTTTT
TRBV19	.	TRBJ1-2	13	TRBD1	CASRRTGAHGYTF	TGTGCCAGTAGAAGGACAGGGGCTCACGGCTACACCTTC
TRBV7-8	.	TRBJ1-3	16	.	CASSLSTGDSGNTIYF	TGTGCCAGCAGCTTAAGTACGGGAGACTCTGGAAACACCATATATTTT
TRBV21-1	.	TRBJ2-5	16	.	CASSKPDRVIPETQYF	TGTGCCAGCAGCAAGCCAGACAGGGTGATCCCAGAGACCCAGTACTTC
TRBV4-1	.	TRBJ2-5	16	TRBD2	CASSQILAGGQETQYF	TGCGCCAGCAGCCAAATACTAGCGGGAGGGCAGGAGACCCAGTACTTC
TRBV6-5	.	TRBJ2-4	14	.	CASSRRLAKNIQYF	TGTGCCAGCAGTCGCAGGTTAGCCAAAAACATTCAGTACTTC
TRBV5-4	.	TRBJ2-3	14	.	CASSAGRRGDTQYF	TGTGCCAGCAGCGCCGGGAGAAGGGGGGATACGCAGTATTTT
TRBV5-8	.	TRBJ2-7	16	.	CASPKRRRPSTYEQYF	TGTGCCAGCCCGAAGAGACGGCGGCCTTCAACCTACGAGCAGTACTTC
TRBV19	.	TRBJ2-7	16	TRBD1	CASSALPLGGDYEQYF	TGTGCCAGTAGTGCCCTACCTTTAGGGGGCGATTACGAGCAGTACTTC
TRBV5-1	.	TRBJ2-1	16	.	CASSPRQAGLNNEQFF	TGCGCCAGCAGCCCCCGTCAAGCGGGCCTAAACAATGAGCAGTTCTTC